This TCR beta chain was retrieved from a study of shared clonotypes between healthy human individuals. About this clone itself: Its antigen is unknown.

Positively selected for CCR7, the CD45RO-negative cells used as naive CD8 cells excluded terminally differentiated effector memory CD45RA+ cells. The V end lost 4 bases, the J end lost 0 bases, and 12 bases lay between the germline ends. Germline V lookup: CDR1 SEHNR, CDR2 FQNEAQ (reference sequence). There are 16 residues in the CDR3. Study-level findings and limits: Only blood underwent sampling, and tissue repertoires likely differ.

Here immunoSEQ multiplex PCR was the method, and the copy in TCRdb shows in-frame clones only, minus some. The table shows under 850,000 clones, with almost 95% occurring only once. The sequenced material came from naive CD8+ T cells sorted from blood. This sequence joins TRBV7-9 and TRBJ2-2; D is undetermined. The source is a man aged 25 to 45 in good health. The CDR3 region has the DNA TGTGCCAGCAGCTCCGAGCGCACCGCGAACACCGGGGAGCTGTTTTTT. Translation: CASSSERTANTGELFF.